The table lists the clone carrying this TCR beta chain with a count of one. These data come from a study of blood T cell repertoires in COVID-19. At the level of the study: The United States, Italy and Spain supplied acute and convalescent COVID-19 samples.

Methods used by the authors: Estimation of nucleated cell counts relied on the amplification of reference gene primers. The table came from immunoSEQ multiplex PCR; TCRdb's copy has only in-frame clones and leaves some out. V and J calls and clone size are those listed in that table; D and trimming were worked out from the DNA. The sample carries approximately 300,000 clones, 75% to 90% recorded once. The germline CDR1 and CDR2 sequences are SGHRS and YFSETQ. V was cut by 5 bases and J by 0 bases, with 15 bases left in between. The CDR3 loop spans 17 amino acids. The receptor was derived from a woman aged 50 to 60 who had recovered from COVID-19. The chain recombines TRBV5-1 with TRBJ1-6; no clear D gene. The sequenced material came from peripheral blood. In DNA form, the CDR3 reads TGCGCCAGCAGTTCCCAACCACAAAACTCCTATAATTCACCCCTCCACTTT. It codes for CASSSQPQNSYNSPLHF.